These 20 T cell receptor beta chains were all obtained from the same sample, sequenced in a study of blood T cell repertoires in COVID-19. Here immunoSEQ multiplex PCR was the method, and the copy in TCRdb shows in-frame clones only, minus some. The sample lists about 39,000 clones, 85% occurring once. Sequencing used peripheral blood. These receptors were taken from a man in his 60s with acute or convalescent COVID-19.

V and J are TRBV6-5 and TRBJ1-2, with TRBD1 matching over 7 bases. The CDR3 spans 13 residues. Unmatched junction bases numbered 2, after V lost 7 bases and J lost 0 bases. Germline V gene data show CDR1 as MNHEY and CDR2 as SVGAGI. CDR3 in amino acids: CASTGTANYGYTF. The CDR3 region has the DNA TGTGCCAGCACCGGGACAGCTAACTATGGCTACACCTTC.

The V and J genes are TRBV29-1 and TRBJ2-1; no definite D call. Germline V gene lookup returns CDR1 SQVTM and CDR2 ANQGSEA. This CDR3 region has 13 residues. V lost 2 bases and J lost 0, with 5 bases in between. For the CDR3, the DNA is TGCAGCGTTGAACGAGTCTCCTACAATGAGCAGTTCTTC. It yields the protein CSVERVSYNEQFF.

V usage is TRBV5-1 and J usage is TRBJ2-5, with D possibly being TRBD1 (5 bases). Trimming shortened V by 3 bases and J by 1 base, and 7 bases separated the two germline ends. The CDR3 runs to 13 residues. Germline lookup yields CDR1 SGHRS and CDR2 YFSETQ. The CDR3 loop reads CASSSRAQETQYF. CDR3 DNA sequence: TGCGCCAGCAGCTCCAGGGCCCAAGAGACCCAGTACTTC.

Written as DNA, the CDR3 is TGTGCCAGCAGCGCTCGACAGGAGACCGTTTCAGACACCATATATTTT. Translated, it gives CASSARQETVSDTIYF. The chain joins TRBV7-9 to TRBJ1-3, with D perhaps matching TRBD1 (6 bases). V was cut by 5 bases and J by 8 bases, with 22 bases left in between. Germline V CDR1 and CDR2: SEHNR, FQNEAQ (reference sequence). The CDR3 has 16 amino acids.

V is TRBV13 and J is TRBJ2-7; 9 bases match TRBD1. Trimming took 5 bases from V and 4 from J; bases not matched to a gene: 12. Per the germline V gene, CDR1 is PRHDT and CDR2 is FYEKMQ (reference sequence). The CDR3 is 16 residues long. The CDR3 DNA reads TGTGCCAGCAGCCTATCCGGGACAGGGCTTCGGTACGAGCAGTACTTC. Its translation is CASSLSGTGLRYEQYF.

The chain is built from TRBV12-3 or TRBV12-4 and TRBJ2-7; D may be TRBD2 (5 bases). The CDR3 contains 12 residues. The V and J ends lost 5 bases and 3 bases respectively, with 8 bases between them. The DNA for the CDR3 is TGTGCCAGCAGTGCGGGTTACTACGAGCAGTACTTC. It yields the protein CASSAGYYEQYF.

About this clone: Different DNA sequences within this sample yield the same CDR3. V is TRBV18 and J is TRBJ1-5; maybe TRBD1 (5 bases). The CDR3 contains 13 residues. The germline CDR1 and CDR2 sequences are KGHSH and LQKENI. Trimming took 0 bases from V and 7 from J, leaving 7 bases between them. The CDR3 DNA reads TGTGCCAGCTCACCACCGGGGGGACAGCCCCAGCATTTT. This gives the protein CASSPPGGQPQHF.

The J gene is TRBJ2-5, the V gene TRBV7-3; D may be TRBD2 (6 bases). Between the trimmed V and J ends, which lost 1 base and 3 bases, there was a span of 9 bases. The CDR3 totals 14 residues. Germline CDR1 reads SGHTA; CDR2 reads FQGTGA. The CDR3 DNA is TGTGCCAGCAGCTTAAGAGGAGGGGAAGAGACCCAGTACTTC. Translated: CASSLRGGEETQYF.

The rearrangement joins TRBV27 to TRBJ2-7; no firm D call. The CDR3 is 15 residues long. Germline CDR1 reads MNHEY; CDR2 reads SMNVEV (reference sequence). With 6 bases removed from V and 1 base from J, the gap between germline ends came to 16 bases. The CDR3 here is CASRPHSVLSYEQYF. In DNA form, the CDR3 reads TGTGCCAGCAGGCCCCACTCCGTCTTGTCCTACGAGCAGTACTTC.

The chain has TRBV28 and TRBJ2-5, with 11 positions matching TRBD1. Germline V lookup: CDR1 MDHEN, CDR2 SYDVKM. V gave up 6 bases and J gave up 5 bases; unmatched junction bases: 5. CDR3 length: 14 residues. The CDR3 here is CASRRTGGTETQYF. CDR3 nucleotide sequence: TGTGCCAGCAGGAGGACAGGGGGCACGGAGACCCAGTACTTC. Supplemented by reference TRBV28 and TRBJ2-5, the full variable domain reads DVKVTQSSRYLVKRTGEKVFLECVQDMDHENMFWYRQDPGLGLRLIYFSYDVKMKEKGDIPEGYSVSREKKERFSLILESASTNQTSMYLCASRRTGGTETQYFGPGTRLLVL.

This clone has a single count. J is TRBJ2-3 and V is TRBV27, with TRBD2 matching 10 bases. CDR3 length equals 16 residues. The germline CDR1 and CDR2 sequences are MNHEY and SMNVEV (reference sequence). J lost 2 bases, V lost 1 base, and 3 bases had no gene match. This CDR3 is CASSLWGTSDTDTQYF. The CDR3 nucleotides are TGTGCCAGCAGTTTATGGGGGACTAGCGACACAGATACGCAGTATTTT.

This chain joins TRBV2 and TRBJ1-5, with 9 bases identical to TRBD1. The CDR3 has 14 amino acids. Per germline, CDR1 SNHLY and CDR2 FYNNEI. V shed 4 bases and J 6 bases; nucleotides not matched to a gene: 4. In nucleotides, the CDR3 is TGTGCCAGCAGTGGGGACAGGGACGCTCAGCCCCAGCATTTT. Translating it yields CASSGDRDAQPQHF. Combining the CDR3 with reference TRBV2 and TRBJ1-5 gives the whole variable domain EPEVTQTPSHQVTQMGQEVILRCVPISNHLYFYWYRQILGQKVEFLVSFYNNEISEKSEIFDDQFSVERPDGSNFTLKIRSTKLEDSAMYFCASSGDRDAQPQHFGDGTRLSIL.

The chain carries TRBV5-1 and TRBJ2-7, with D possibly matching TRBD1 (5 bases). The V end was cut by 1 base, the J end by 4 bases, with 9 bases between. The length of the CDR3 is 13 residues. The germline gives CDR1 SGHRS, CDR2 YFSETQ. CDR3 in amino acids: CASSLPGKYEQYF. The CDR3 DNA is TGCGCCAGCAGCTTGCCAGGGAAGTACGAGCAGTACTTC.

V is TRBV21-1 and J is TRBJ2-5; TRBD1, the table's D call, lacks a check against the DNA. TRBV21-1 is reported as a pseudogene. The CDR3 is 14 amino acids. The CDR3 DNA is TGTGCCAGCAGCAATGGACAGACCCAAGAGACCCAGTACTTC. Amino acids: CASSNGQTQETQYF.

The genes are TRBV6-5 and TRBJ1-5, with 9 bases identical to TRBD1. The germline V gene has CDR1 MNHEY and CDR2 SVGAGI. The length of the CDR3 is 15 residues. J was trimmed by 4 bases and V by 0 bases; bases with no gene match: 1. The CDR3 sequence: CASSYSGTGNQPQHF. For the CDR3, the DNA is TGTGCCAGCAGTTACTCGGGGACAGGGAATCAGCCCCAGCATTTT.

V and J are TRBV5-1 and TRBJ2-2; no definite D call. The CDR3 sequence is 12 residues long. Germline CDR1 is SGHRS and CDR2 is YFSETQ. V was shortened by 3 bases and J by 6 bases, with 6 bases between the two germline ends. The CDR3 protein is CASSWAAGELFF. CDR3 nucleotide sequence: TGCGCCAGCAGCTGGGCTGCCGGGGAGCTGTTTTTT. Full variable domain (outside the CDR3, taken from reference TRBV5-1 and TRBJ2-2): KAGVTQTPRYLIKTRGQQVTLSCSPISGHRSVSWYQQTPGQGLQFLFEYFSETQRNKGNFPGRFSGRQFSNSRSEMNVSTLELGDSALYLCASSWAAGELFFGEGSRLTVL.

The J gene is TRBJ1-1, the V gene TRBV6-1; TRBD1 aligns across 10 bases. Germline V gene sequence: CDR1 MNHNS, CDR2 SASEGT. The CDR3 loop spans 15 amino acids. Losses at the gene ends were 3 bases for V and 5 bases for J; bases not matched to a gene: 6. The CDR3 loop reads CASSERDRGETEAFF. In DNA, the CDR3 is TGTGCCAGCAGTGAGAGGGACAGGGGTGAAACTGAAGCTTTCTTT.

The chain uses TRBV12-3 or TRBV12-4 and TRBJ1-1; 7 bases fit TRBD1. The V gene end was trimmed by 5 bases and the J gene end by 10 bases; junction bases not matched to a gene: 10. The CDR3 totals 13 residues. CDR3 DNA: TGTGCCAGCAGTACCGACAGGGTCCTGTCAGCTTTCTTT. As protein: CASSTDRVLSAFF.

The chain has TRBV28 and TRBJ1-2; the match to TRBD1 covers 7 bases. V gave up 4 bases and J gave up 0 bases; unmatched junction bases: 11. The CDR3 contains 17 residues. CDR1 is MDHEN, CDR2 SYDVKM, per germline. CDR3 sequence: CASSSQGQYPSNYGYTF. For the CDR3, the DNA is TGTGCCAGCAGTTCACAGGGACAGTATCCCTCTAACTATGGCTACACCTTC.

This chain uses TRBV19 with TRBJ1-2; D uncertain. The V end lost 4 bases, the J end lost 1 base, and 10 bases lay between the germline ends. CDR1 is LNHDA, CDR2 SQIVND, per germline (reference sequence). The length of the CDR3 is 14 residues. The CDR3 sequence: CASSNREYNYGYTF. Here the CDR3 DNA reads TGTGCCAGTAGTAACCGGGAGTATAACTATGGCTACACCTTC.